This TCR beta chain came from a study of Ad26.COV2.S vaccination and SARS-CoV-2 variants. Study-wide findings and caveats: Reported post-vaccination CD8+ and CD4+ T cell responses to spike showed substantial breadth.

In germline, CDR1 is SNHLY, CDR2 FYNNEI. The CDR3 extends over 14 amino acids. Trimming shortened V by 4 bases and J by 6 bases, and 15 bases separated the two germline ends. This clone has just one count. The target antigen is unknown. This table comes from immunoSEQ multiplex PCR, and its TCRdb copy is limited to in-frame clones, with some not included. The sample has about 480,000 clones, roughly 87% seen once. The sample's treatment: some 20 received Ad26.COV2.S at low or high dose, single or two shots; about five received placebo; per-sample allocation not given. Day 63 after the first injection of vaccine or placebo was the sampling time.

The J gene is TRBJ1-2, the V gene TRBV2, with a tentative D call TRBD1 (5 bases). This clonotype was obtained from a person aged 18 to 65 who received the Ad26.COV2.S COVID-19 vaccine or a placebo. The specimen was peripheral blood, collected in a trial of Ad26.COV2.S vaccine versus placebo. CDR3 coding DNA: TGTGCCAGCAGTGGGAGTGGGGCATTGGATGGCTACACCTTC. Encoded protein: CASSGSGALDGYTF.